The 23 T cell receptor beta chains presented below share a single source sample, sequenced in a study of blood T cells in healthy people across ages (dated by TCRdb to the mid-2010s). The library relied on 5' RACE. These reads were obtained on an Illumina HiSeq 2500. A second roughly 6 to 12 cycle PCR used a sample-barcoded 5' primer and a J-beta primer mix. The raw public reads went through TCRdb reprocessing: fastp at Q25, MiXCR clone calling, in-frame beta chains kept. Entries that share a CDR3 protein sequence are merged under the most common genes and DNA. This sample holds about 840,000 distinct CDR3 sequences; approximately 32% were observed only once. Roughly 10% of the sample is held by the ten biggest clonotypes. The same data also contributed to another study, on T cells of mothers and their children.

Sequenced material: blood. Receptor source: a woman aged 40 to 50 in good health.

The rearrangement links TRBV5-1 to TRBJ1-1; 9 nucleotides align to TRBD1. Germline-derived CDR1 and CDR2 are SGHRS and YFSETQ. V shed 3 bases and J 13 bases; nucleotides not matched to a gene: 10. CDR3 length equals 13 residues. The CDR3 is CASSSVGQGRGFF. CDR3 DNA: TGCGCCAGCAGCTCCGTGGGACAGGGCAGAGGTTTCTTT.

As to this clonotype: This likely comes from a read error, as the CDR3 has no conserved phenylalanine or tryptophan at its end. The CDR3 loop is CASSLAPGQQYEQYC. CDR3 coding DNA: TGCGCCAGCAGCTTGGCCCCCGGACAGCAGTACGAGCAGTACTGC. This sequence joins TRBV5-1 and TRBJ2-7; D might be TRBD1 (6 bases). The germline V gene encodes CDR1 SGHRS and CDR2 YFSETQ. CDR3 length equals 15 residues. V was cut by 0 bases and J by 4 bases, with 14 bases left in between.

The DNA of the CDR3 is TGTGCCAGCAACTCGCGGGACAGGGGAACAGATACGCAGTATTTT. It is translated as CASNSRDRGTDTQYF. The chain couples TRBV7-2 to TRBJ2-3, with 10 bases aligning to TRBD1. V shed 7 bases, J shed 3 bases, and the junction held 7 bases outside the gene matches. Germline V lookup: CDR1 SGHTA, CDR2 FQGNSA. The CDR3 covers 15 residues.

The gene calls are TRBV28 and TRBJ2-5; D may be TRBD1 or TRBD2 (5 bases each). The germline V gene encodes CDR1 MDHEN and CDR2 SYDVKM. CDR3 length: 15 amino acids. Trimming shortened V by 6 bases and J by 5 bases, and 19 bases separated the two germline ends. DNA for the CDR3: TGTGCCAGCAGGTCTCCCGGTGGGGGTCGGGAGACCCAGTACTTC. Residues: CASRSPGGGRETQYF.

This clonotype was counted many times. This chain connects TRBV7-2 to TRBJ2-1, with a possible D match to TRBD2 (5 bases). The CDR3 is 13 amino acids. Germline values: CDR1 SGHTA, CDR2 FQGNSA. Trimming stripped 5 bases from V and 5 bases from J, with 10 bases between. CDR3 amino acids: CASSPGSHNEQFF. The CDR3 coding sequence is TGTGCCAGCAGCCCGGGGAGTCACAATGAGCAGTTCTTC.

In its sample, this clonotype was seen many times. The CDR3 DNA is TGCGCCAGCAGCTCGAACAGGGGGGTTCGCGATGAGCAGTTCTTC. As protein: CASSSNRGVRDEQFF. The V call is TRBV5-1, the J call TRBJ2-1, with 8 nucleotides matching TRBD1. Losses at the gene ends were 3 bases for V and 8 bases for J; bases not matched to a gene: 10. CDR1 and CDR2 (germline): SGHRS, YFSETQ. This CDR3 region has 15 residues.

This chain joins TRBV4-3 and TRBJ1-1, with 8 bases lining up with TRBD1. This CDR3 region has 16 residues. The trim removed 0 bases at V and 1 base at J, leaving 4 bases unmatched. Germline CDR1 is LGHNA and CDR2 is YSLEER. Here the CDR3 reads CASSQDPQGANTEAFF. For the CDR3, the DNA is TGCGCCAGCAGCCAAGATCCCCAGGGGGCGAACACTGAAGCTTTCTTT.

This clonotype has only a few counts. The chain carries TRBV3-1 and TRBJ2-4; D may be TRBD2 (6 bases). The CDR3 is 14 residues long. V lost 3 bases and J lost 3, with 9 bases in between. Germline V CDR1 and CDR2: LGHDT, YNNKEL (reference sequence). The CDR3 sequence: CASSQREGKNIQYF. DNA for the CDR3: TGTGCCAGCAGCCAGCGGGAAGGCAAAAACATTCAGTACTTC.

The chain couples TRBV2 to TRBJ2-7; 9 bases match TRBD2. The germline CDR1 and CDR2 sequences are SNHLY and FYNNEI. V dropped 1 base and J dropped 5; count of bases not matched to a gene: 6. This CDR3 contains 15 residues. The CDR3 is CASSEVGLAMDEQYF. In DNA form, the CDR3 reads TGTGCCAGCAGTGAAGTGGGACTAGCAATGGACGAGCAGTACTTC.

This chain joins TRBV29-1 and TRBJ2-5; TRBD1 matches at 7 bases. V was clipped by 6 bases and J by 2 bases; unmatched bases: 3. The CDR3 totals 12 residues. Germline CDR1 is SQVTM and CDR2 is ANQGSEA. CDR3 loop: CSVTGQQETQYF. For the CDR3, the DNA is TGCAGCGTGACAGGGCAGCAAGAGACCCAGTACTTC.

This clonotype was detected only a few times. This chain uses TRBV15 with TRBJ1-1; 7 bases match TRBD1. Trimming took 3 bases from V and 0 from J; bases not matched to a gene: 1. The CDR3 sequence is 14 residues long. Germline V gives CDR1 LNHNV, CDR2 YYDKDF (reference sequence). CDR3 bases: TGTGCCACCAGCAGGGACAGGCTGAACACTGAAGCTTTCTTT. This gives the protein CATSRDRLNTEAFF.

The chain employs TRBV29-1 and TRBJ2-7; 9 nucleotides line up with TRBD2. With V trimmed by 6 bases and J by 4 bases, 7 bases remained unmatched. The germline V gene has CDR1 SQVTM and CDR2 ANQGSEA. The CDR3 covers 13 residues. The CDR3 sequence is CSVQLAGSYEQYF. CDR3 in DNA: TGCAGCGTCCAACTAGCGGGTTCGTACGAGCAGTACTTC.

Written as DNA, the CDR3 is TGTGCCAGCAGCCATGACAGAGGCGTAATCTACGAGCAGTACTTC. It codes for CASSHDRGVIYEQYF. The rearrangement links TRBV7-8 to TRBJ2-7, with D maybe TRBD1 (5 bases). The CDR3 spans 15 residues. The V gene lost 5 bases and the J gene lost 3 bases, with 17 bases spanning the gap. Germline CDR1 SGHVS, CDR2 FQNEAQ.

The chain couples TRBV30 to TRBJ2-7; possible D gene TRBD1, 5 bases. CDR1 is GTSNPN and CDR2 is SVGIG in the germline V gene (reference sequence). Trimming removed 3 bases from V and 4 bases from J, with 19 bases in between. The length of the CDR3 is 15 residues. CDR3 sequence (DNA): TGTGCCTGGAGCCCCCGGCAGGGCGTTACATACGAGCAGTACTTC. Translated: CAWSPRQGVTYEQYF.

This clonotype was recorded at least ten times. This CDR3 reads CAINSGGGNEQFF. In DNA, the CDR3 is TGTGCCATCAATAGCGGGGGAGGGAATGAGCAGTTCTTC. The V gene is TRBV10-3, the J gene TRBJ2-1; 9 positions match TRBD2. The CDR3 is made up of 13 amino acids. The germline V gene has CDR1 ENHRY and CDR2 SYGVKD. The V segment lost 7 bases and the J segment 7 bases; nucleotides outside the gene matches: 5.

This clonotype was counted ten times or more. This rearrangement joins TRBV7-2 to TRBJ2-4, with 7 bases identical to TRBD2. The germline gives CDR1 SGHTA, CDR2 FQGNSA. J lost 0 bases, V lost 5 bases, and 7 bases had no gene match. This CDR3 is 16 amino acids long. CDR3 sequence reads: CASSRSGLLAKNIQYF. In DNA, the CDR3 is TGTGCCAGCAGCCGTAGCGGGTTGCTAGCCAAAAACATTCAGTACTTC.

CDR3 sequence (DNA): TGCAGTGCTAGAAAACTAGTCACCGGGGAGCTGTTTTTT. It translates to CSARKLVTGELFF. The V gene is TRBV20-1, the J gene TRBJ2-2, with a weak D call TRBD2 (5 bases). This CDR3 is built from 13 residues. Germline V gives CDR1 DFQATT, CDR2 SNEGSKA (reference sequence). V was shortened by 2 bases and J by 4 bases, with 8 bases between the two germline ends.

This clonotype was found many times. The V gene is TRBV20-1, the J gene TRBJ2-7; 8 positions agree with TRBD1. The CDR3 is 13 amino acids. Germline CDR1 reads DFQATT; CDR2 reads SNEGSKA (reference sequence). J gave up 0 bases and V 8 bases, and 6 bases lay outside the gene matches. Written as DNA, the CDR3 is TGCAGTTCTTACAGGGGGAGCTCCTACGAGCAGTACTTC. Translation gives CSSYRGSSYEQYF.

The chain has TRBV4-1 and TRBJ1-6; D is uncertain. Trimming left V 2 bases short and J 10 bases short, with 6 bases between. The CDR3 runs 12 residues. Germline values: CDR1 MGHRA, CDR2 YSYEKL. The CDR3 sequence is CASSQPLSPLHF. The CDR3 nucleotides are TGCGCCAGCAGCCAACCCTTGTCACCCCTCCACTTT.

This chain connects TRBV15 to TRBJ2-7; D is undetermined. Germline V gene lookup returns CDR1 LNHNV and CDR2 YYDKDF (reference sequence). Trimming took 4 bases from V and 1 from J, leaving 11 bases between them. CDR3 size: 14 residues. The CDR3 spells CATSIGSGSYEQYF. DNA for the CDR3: TGTGCCACCAGCATAGGTTCCGGGTCCTACGAGCAGTACTTC. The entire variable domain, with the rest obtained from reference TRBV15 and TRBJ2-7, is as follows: DAMVIQNPRYQVTQFGKPVTLSCSQTLNHNVMYWYQQKSSQAPKLLFHYYDKDFNNEADTPDNFQSRRPNTSFCFLDIRSPGLGDTAMYLCATSIGSGSYEQYFGPGTRLTVT.

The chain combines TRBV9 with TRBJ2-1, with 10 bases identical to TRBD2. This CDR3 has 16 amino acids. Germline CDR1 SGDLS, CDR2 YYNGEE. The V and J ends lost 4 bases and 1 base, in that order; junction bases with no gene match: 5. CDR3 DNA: TGTGCCAGCAGCTACTCACTAGCGGGGTCCTACAATGAGCAGTTCTTC. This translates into CASSYSLAGSYNEQFF.

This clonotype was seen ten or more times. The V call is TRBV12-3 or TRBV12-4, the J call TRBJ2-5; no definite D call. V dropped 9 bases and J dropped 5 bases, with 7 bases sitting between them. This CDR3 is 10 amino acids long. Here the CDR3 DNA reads TGTGCCAGTTCCGCGGAGACCCAGTACTTC. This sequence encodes CASSAETQYF.

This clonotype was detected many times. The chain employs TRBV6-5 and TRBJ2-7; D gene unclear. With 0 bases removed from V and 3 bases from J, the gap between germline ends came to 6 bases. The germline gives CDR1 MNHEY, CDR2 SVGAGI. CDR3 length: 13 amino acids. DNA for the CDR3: TGTGCCAGCAGTTACTCGAGAGTCTACGAGCAGTACTTC. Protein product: CASSYSRVYEQYF.